Listed here are 23 T cell receptor beta chains from one sample, sequenced in a study of response to subunit inactivated influenza vaccine (dated by TCRdb to 2017 to 2018). Library preparation used RT-PCR. This sample was sequenced with an Illumina HiSeq 2500. The public reads were reprocessed in TCRdb via fastp at Q25 and MiXCR, keeping in-frame beta chains. Under each unique CDR3 protein, matching rows form one entry showing the most common genes and DNA. This sample is represented by about 530,000 distinct CDR3 sequences; approximately 10% of them were singletons. More than 8.5% of the sample is taken by the ten largest. The source was PBMCs from blood, collected on the day of vaccination. All receptors derive from a man in his fifties who received an inactivated influenza vaccine. Donor details come from another sample of the same person, matched by shared clones.

The chain carries TRBV28 and TRBJ2-7, with D maybe TRBD1 (6 bases). In germline, CDR1 is MDHEN, CDR2 SYDVKM. This CDR3 has 14 amino acids. V lost 6 bases, J lost 5 bases, and 17 bases lay in between. The CDR3 is CASSLMRGSHEQYF. The CDR3 nucleotides read TGTGCCAGCAGCCTTATGAGGGGGTCTCACGAGCAGTACTTC.

In its sample, this clonotype was seen many times. V is TRBV5-1 and J is TRBJ1-1; D is ambiguous. CDR3 length equals 14 residues. Germline V gene lookup returns CDR1 SGHRS and CDR2 YFSETQ. With 5 bases removed from V and 7 bases from J, the gap between germline ends came to 18 bases. The DNA of the CDR3 is TGCGCCAGCAGGCGGGAACCAGGATTTCTTGAAGCTTTCTTT. This encodes CASRREPGFLEAFF.

This clonotype was picked up a small number of times. The rearrangement uses TRBV10-3 and TRBJ2-3, with TRBD2 identical over 7 bases. CDR3 length: 15 amino acids. Germline-derived CDR1 and CDR2 are ENHRY and SYGVKD. The ends lost 6 bases at V and 0 bases at J; junction bases unmatched: 6. For the CDR3, the DNA is TGTGCCATCAGCACTTTTAGCGGGAGCACAGATACGCAGTATTTT. Translating gives CAISTFSGSTDTQYF.

This clonotype was counted ten times or more. V and J are TRBV7-2 and TRBJ1-1; D is undetermined. The germline V gene has CDR1 SGHTA and CDR2 FQGNSA. This CDR3 region has 14 residues. V lost 3 bases to trimming and J lost 0 bases, with 8 bases between them. Here the CDR3 DNA reads TGTGCCAGCAGCTTGATAAGTATGAACACTGAAGCTTTCTTT. Translated, it gives CASSLISMNTEAFF.

This clonotype occurred a few times. The rearrangement joins TRBV6-5 to TRBJ1-6; D is undetermined. The germline V gene has CDR1 MNHEY and CDR2 SVGAGI. V gave up 4 bases and J gave up 1 base, with 17 bases separating them. CDR3 length equals 18 residues. The CDR3 coding sequence is TGTGCCAGCAGTTCCTGGGCCGGGCGGAGGTCCTATAATTCACCCCTCCACTTT. Protein: CASSSWAGRRSYNSPLHF.

This clonotype occurred many times. A junction boundary mismatches the germline segment, possibly from a read error. J is TRBJ2-2 and V is TRBV5-1, with 7 bases that match TRBD1. The CDR3 sequence is 14 residues long. The germline V gene has CDR1 SGHRS and CDR2 YFSETQ. The CDR3 nucleotides read TGTGCCAGCAGGGGGACGGGAAACACCGGGGAGCTGTTTTTT. Translated, it gives CASRGTGNTGELFF.

The V gene is TRBV6-1, the J gene TRBJ2-7; D ambiguous. This CDR3 has 11 amino acids. In germline, CDR1 is MNHNS, CDR2 SASEGT. The V end lost 10 bases, the J end lost 6 bases, and 13 bases lay between the germline ends. CDR3 in amino acids: CATKSLREQYF. The DNA for the CDR3 is TGTGCCACCAAGAGTCTGCGCGAGCAGTACTTC.

Ten or more counts support this clonotype. The chain carries TRBV5-1 and TRBJ2-3, with unresolved D. V shed 3 bases and J shed 0 bases, with 11 bases lying between them. Germline values: CDR1 SGHRS, CDR2 YFSETQ. The CDR3 is 15 residues long. This chain's CDR3 is CASSYAISSTDTQYF. The CDR3, as DNA: TGCGCCAGCAGCTACGCAATATCTAGCACAGATACGCAGTATTTT.

This clonotype was seen more than once but under ten times. J is TRBJ1-4 and V is TRBV5-1; tentatively, D is TRBD1 (6 bases). Germline assignment: CDR1 SGHRS and CDR2 YFSETQ. The V gene lost 0 bases and the J gene lost 7 bases, with 10 bases spanning the gap. There are 14 residues in the CDR3. DNA for the CDR3: TGCGCCAGCAGCTTGGGACAGGAGCGTGAAAAACTGTTTTTT. Its translation: CASSLGQEREKLFF.

The genes are TRBV5-1 and TRBJ1-3; a possible D gene is TRBD1 (5 bases). The V gene's germline CDR1 is SGHRS and CDR2 YFSETQ. This CDR3 contains 15 residues. V was cut by 4 bases and J by 2 bases, with 13 bases left in between. Written as DNA, the CDR3 is TGCGCCAGCAGCCAGCAGGGAACGGCTGGAAACACCATATATTTT. It yields the protein CASSQQGTAGNTIYF.

This clonotype was seen a few times. The chain uses TRBV5-1 and TRBJ2-6; D remains unclear. Trimming took 3 bases from V and 0 from J, leaving 7 bases between them. Germline-derived CDR1 and CDR2 are SGHRS and YFSETQ. The CDR3 spans 15 residues. CDR3 bases: TGCGCCAGCAGCTGGACGGTCTCTGGGGCCAACGTCCTGACTTTC. Amino acids: CASSWTVSGANVLTF.

This clonotype appeared many times. This chain joins TRBV4-1 and TRBJ2-1, with TRBD1 matching over 7 bases. V lost 1 base, J lost 15 bases, and 12 bases stayed unmatched. This CDR3 region has 14 residues. Looked up from germline, CDR1 is MGHRA and CDR2 is YSYEKL. CDR3 sequence (DNA): TGCGCCAGCAGCCAAGCGACCATTACAGGGGAACGGTTCTTC. This codes for CASSQATITGERFF.

In this sample, this clonotype turned up many times. This chain links TRBV11-2 with TRBJ2-7; TRBD2 might be the D (6 bases). This CDR3 spans 14 amino acids. Germline CDR1 reads SGHAT; CDR2 reads FQNNGV. The V end was cut by 5 bases, the J end by 5 bases, with 16 bases between. CDR3 in amino acids: CASSPVAGRHEQYF. Here the CDR3 DNA reads TGTGCCAGCAGCCCAGTGGCGGGAAGGCACGAGCAGTACTTC. The whole variable domain, remainder taken from reference TRBV11-2 and TRBJ2-7, is EAGVAQSPRYKIIEKRQSVAFWCNPISGHATLYWYQQILGQGPKLLIQFQNNGVVDDSQLPKDRFSAERLKGVDSTLKIQPAKLEDSAVYLCASSPVAGRHEQYFGPGTRLTVT.

This clonotype showed up many times. This chain uses TRBV7-2 with TRBJ2-7; D remains unclear. The CDR3 has 14 residues. Germline lookup yields CDR1 SGHTA and CDR2 FQGNSA. Trimming pared 1 base from V and 2 bases from J, leaving 9 bases between. The DNA for the CDR3 is TGTGCCAGCAGCTTAGGTGCCAAAACCTACGAGCAGTACTTC. Its protein is CASSLGAKTYEQYF.

The chain's CDR3 is CASSFRWGLTYEQYF. CDR3 DNA: TGTGCCAGCAGTTTTAGGTGGGGACTCACCTACGAGCAGTACTTC. J is TRBJ2-7 and V is TRBV12-3 or TRBV12-4; tentatively, D is TRBD2 (6 bases). The CDR3 length is 15 residues. V lost 3 bases to trimming and J lost 2 bases, with 14 bases between them.

This chain links TRBV5-1 with TRBJ1-4; D is possibly TRBD1 (5 bases). The CDR3 loop spans 14 amino acids. CDR1 is SGHRS, CDR2 YFSETQ, per germline. Trimming shortened V by 5 bases and J by 2 bases, and 10 bases separated the two germline ends. The CDR3: CASRSSGTNEKLFF. The CDR3 DNA reads TGCGCCAGCAGATCGTCAGGGACTAATGAAAAACTGTTTTTT.

The chain carries TRBV27 and TRBJ1-1, with TRBD1 as a possible D gene (5 bases). Germline values: CDR1 MNHEY, CDR2 SMNVEV (reference sequence). V was clipped by 6 bases and J by 1 base, with 15 bases between them. The CDR3 spans 15 residues. CDR3 sequence (DNA): TGTGCCAGCAGCCGACTAGGGGACCCGAACACTGAAGCTTTCTTT. This translates into CASSRLGDPNTEAFF.

This clonotype was counted between two and nine times. The V and J genes are TRBV29-1 and TRBJ2-7; possible D gene TRBD2, 5 bases. Germline CDR1 is SQVTM and CDR2 is ANQGSEA. V was shortened by 2 bases and J by 4 bases, with 15 bases between the two germline ends. The CDR3 spans 14 residues. Here the CDR3 reads CSVELVGVMYEQYF. The CDR3 DNA is TGCAGCGTTGAATTAGTGGGAGTCATGTACGAGCAGTACTTC.

This clonotype was picked up a small number of times. The chain carries TRBV9 and TRBJ2-7; 7 bases align to TRBD1. CDR3 size: 14 residues. Unmatched junction bases numbered 7, after V lost 4 bases and J lost 3 bases. The V gene's germline CDR1 is SGDLS and CDR2 YYNGEE. This CDR3 reads CASSTTGLNYEQYF. CDR3 DNA: TGTGCCAGCAGCACGACAGGGCTAAACTACGAGCAGTACTTC. The variable domain in full, with the rest retrieved from reference TRBV9 and TRBJ2-7, is DSGVTQTPKHLITATGQRVTLRCSPRSGDLSVYWYQQSLDQGLQFLIQYYNGEERAKGNILERFSAQQFPDLHSELNLSSLELGDSALYFCASSTTGLNYEQYFGPGTRLTVT.

A few counts support this clonotype. This sequence joins TRBV7-9 and TRBJ1-6, with 7 bases identical to TRBD1. The CDR3 length is 15 residues. The V gene's germline CDR1 is SEHNR and CDR2 FQNEAQ (reference sequence). The ends lost 2 bases at V and 7 bases at J; junction bases unmatched: 5. The CDR3 spells CASSLSTRGNSPLHF. DNA for the CDR3: TGTGCCAGCAGCTTAAGTACCAGGGGGAATTCACCCCTCCACTTT. Using reference TRBV7-9 and TRBJ1-6 for the parts outside the CDR3, the full variable domain is DTGVSQNPRHKITKRGQNVTFRCDPISEHNRLYWYRQTLGQGPEFLTYFQNEAQLEKSRLLSDRFSAERPKGSFSTLEIQRTEQGDSAMYLCASSLSTRGNSPLHFGNGTRLTVT.

The chain is built from TRBV12-5 and TRBJ2-1; 8 nucleotides line up with TRBD2. This CDR3 is built from 17 residues. Losses at the gene ends were 1 base for V and 6 bases for J; bases not matched to a gene: 11. Germline-derived CDR1 and CDR2 are LGHNT and FRNRAP. The CDR3 loop reads CASGLGTGTSRGNEQFF. The DNA for the CDR3 is TGTGCTAGTGGTTTGGGGACCGGGACTAGTCGTGGCAATGAGCAGTTCTTC. Based on the CDR3 plus reference TRBV12-5 and TRBJ2-1, the full variable domain is DARVTQTPRHKVTEMGQEVTMRCQPILGHNTVFWYRQTMMQGLELLAYFRNRAPLDDSGMPKDRFSAEMPDATLATLKIQPSEPRDSAVYFCASGLGTGTSRGNEQFFGPGTRLTVL.

This clonotype was detected many times. This chain joins TRBV29-1 and TRBJ1-1, with a weak D call TRBD1 (6 bases). Germline V gene sequence: CDR1 SQVTM, CDR2 ANQGSEA. This CDR3 comprises 13 residues. The V end lost 4 bases, the J end lost 1 base, and 10 bases lay between the germline ends. CDR3 nucleotides: TGCAGCGTTGGGGTCAGGGGGAACACTGAAGCTTTCTTT. Translating it yields CSVGVRGNTEAFF.

This clonotype was detected ten times or more. The chain combines TRBV27 with TRBJ2-1; D may be TRBD2 (5 bases). This CDR3 region has 16 residues. Trimming removed 5 bases at V and 1 base at J, with 15 bases between. CDR1 is MNHEY, CDR2 SMNVEV, per germline (reference sequence). The CDR3 nucleotides read TGTGCCAGCAGTATCACTAGGGTATCTTCCTACAATGAGCAGTTCTTC. It specifies CASSITRVSSYNEQFF.